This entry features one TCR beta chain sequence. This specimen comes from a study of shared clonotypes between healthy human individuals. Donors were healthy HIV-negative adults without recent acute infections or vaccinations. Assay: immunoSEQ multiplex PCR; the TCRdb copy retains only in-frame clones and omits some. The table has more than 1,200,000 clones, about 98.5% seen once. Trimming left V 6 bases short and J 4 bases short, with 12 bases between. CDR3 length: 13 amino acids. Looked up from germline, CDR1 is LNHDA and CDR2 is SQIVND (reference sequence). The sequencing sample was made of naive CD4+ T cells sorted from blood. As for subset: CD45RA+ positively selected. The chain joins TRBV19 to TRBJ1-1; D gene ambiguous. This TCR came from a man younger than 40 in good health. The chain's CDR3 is CASSIPAGTEAFF. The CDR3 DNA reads TGTGCCAGTAGCATCCCTGCAGGCACTGAAGCTTTCTTT.